This T cell receptor beta chain stems from a study of a mutant IDH1 vaccine in newly diagnosed glioma. Looking at the study overall: Patients had received radiotherapy, temozolomide, or both previously, most receiving both. The study's findings and limits: Pseudoprogression seemed unlinked to shifts in top peripheral T cell clonotypes.

This clone was recorded a few times. What it binds is not known. Time point given: week 35, safety follow-up. With topical imiquimod, each dose of the vaccine consisted of 300 ug of mutant IDH1 20-mer peptide. CDR1 SQVTM and CDR2 ANQGSEA come from the germline V gene. With V trimmed by 6 bases and J by 7 bases, 12 bases remained unmatched. The CDR3 is 13 residues long. Clones were sequenced by immunoSEQ multiplex PCR, and TCRdb holds only the in-frame ones, with some missing. The table has 50,000 to 70,000 clones, 60% to 75% seen once; the top ten hold roughly 5%. Source: PBMCs, taken from a glioma patient whose treatment included an IDH1 peptide vaccine. The receptor's source is a man in his fifties or sixties with glioma. The chain employs TRBV29-1 and TRBJ2-7, with TRBD1 matching over 7 bases. The CDR3 sequence is CSVAQTGAGEQYF. DNA for the CDR3: TGCAGCGTGGCTCAAACAGGGGCTGGAGAGCAGTACTTC.